What follows are 26 T cell receptor beta chains derived from one specimen sequenced in a study of neurological immune-mediated disorders. TCRdb re-called the 5' RACE reads through MiXCR, storing one row per CDR3 protein. Altogether approximately 10,000 distinct CDR3 sequences are present, more than 20% being singletons, with the ten largest covering 50%. Sequencing input: CD8+ T cells from blood. The receptors stem from a woman aged 60-75 years with HTLV-1-associated myelopathy (HAM/TSP).

The rearrangement links TRBV20-1 to TRBJ2-7; the D gene is possibly TRBD1 (6 bases). V was cut by 1 base and J by 3 bases, with 13 bases left in between. CDR3 length: 14 amino acids. Germline V gene lookup returns CDR1 DFQATT and CDR2 SNEGSKA (reference sequence). In nucleotides, the CDR3 is TGCAGTGCTAGAGCGGTGATAGGGGGCTACGAGCAGTACTTC. This sequence encodes CSARAVIGGYEQYF.

The chain carries TRBV7-6 and TRBJ2-3; D unclear. This CDR3 contains 14 residues. CDR1 and CDR2 (germline): SGHVS, FNYEAQ. V was shortened by 5 bases and J by 4 bases, with 13 bases between the two germline ends. This CDR3 reads CASSPPLGADTQYF. The CDR3 nucleotides read TGTGCCAGCAGCCCTCCCTTGGGCGCAGATACGCAGTATTTT.

Of note for this clonotype: The junction departs from the called germline gene at one end, perhaps through a read error. The chain has TRBV29-1 and TRBJ1-1; 7 positions match TRBD1. CDR3 size: 11 residues. The germline gives CDR1 SQVTM, CDR2 ANQGSEA. The CDR3 region has the DNA TGCAGTACTGGGGACAGCACTGAAGATTTCTTT. This codes for CSTGDSTEDFF.

This clonotype came up many times. The J gene is TRBJ2-3, the V gene TRBV7-9, with D possibly being TRBD2 (6 bases). The CDR3 runs to 19 residues. Germline loops: CDR1 SEHNR, CDR2 FQNEAQ (reference sequence). The ends were cut back, 8 bases at V and 0 bases at J, with 27 bases in the middle. CDR3 amino acids: CASRRRATESPTSTDTQYF. CDR3 DNA: TGTGCCAGCCGGAGGAGGGCTACAGAGTCTCCAACTAGCACAGATACGCAGTATTTT.

This clonotype was found many times. The V and J genes are TRBV5-1 and TRBJ1-1; D gene ambiguous. The V and J ends lost 4 bases and 6 bases respectively, with 16 bases between them. The CDR3 contains 14 residues. Germline CDR1 is SGHRS and CDR2 is YFSETQ. The CDR3 sequence: CASSPTSGFSEAFF. CDR3 in DNA: TGCGCCAGCAGCCCAACGTCGGGTTTCTCTGAAGCTTTCTTT.

This clonotype was detected ten times or more. The rearrangement joins TRBV5-1 to TRBJ2-7; TRBD2 aligns across 12 bases. This CDR3 contains 14 residues. Germline V gene lookup returns CDR1 SGHRS and CDR2 YFSETQ. With V trimmed by 3 bases and J by 4 bases, 2 bases remained unmatched. For the CDR3, the DNA is TGCGCCAGCAGCTCGACTAGCGGGGGATACGAGCAGTACTTC. Translated, it gives CASSSTSGGYEQYF.

This clonotype came up many times. This chain links TRBV11-2 with TRBJ2-3, with D tentatively TRBD1 or TRBD2 (7 bases each). Per germline, CDR1 SGHAT and CDR2 FQNNGV. V dropped 2 bases and J dropped 5 bases, with 20 bases sitting between them. The CDR3 covers 17 residues. The CDR3 region has the DNA TGTGCCAGCAGCTTAAGACAGGGAGGGAGAGATCGAGATACGCAGTATTTT. Residues: CASSLRQGGRDRDTQYF.

At least ten counts were recorded for this clonotype. This sequence joins TRBV5-1 and TRBJ2-7; D may be TRBD1 (6 bases). This CDR3 contains 13 residues. Germline CDR1 SGHRS, CDR2 YFSETQ. V shed 7 bases and J shed 0 bases, with 11 bases lying between them. The CDR3 bases are TGCGCCAGCTACAGGGAGAGCTCCTACGAGCAGTACTTC. Translating gives CASYRESSYEQYF.

The gene calls are TRBV10-3 and TRBJ2-1, with 8 bases fitting TRBD1. Per germline, CDR1 ENHRY and CDR2 SYGVKD. The length of the CDR3 is 13 residues. The ends lost 5 bases at V and 6 bases at J; junction bases unmatched: 3. CDR3 residues: CAISQGAANEQFF. For the CDR3, the DNA is TGTGCCATCAGTCAGGGGGCGGCCAATGAGCAGTTCTTC.

This clonotype was picked up many times. The V and J genes are TRBV4-1 and TRBJ1-2; weak D call: TRBD1 (5 bases). There are 14 residues in the CDR3. CDR1 and CDR2 (germline): MGHRA, YSYEKL. Trimming took 1 base from V and 2 from J, leaving 8 bases between them. In nucleotides, the CDR3 is TGCGCCAGCAGCCAAGTGAAGGGGAACTATGGCTACACCTTC. Protein sequence: CASSQVKGNYGYTF.

Ten or more counts support this clonotype. V is TRBV6-5 and J is TRBJ2-7, with D unresolved. V was shortened by 0 bases and J by 6 bases, with 15 bases between the two germline ends. Germline lookup yields CDR1 MNHEY and CDR2 SVGAGI. The CDR3 totals 15 residues. The CDR3 DNA is TGTGCCAGCAGTTACTCAAGGGTTCGACCTGGCGAGCAGTACTTC. Amino acid sequence: CASSYSRVRPGEQYF.

Of note for this clonotype: One end of the junction varies from germline; a read error may be responsible. This sequence joins TRBV15 and TRBJ2-7; D ambiguous. The CDR3 totals 14 residues. CDR1 LNHNV and CDR2 YYDKDF come from the germline V gene (reference sequence). The CDR3 nucleotides are TGTGCCACCAGCAATATGCGGATTTCCTACGAGCGGTACTTC. Its translation: CATSNMRISYERYF.

This clonotype was observed at least ten times. The chain employs TRBV27 and TRBJ1-6; a possible D gene is TRBD1 (6 bases). CDR1 is MNHEY and CDR2 is SMNVEV in the germline V gene (reference sequence). CDR3 length: 16 residues. V dropped 2 bases and J dropped 3 bases, with 11 bases sitting between them. CDR3: CASSLGQFLYNSPLHF. CDR3 bases: TGTGCCAGCAGTTTAGGACAGTTTCTCTATAATTCACCCCTCCACTTT.

This clonotype was counted ten times or more. The chain couples TRBV20-1 to TRBJ2-1; 9 bases align to TRBD2. This CDR3 has 17 amino acids. The V and J ends lost 3 bases and 0 bases, in that order; junction bases with no gene match: 9. CDR1 DFQATT and CDR2 SNEGSKA come from the germline V gene (reference sequence). DNA of the CDR3: TGCAGTGCTAGCGGCTCTCTAGCGGGGCCCTCCTACAATGAGCAGTTCTTC. Translation: CSASGSLAGPSYNEQFF.

Ten or more counts support this clonotype. The chain links TRBV3-1 to TRBJ2-2; D is unclear. This CDR3 has 15 residues. The ends were cut back, 1 base at V and 6 bases at J, with 12 bases in the middle. The germline gives CDR1 LGHDT, CDR2 YNNKEL (reference sequence). The CDR3 here is CASSQGLQQAGELFF. Here the CDR3 DNA reads TGTGCCAGCAGCCAAGGGTTACAGCAAGCCGGGGAGCTGTTTTTT.

Many counts were recorded for this clonotype. The chain couples TRBV20-1 to TRBJ1-5; 10 nucleotides agree with TRBD1. This CDR3 contains 15 residues. Germline CDR1 reads DFQATT; CDR2 reads SNEGSKA (reference sequence). J gave up 7 bases and V 4 bases, and 10 bases lay outside the gene matches. CDR3 protein: CSAIPYGTGEQPQHF. CDR3 nucleotide sequence: TGCAGTGCTATCCCCTACGGGACAGGGGAGCAGCCCCAGCATTTT.

V and J are TRBV29-1 and TRBJ2-7, with 10 bases fitting TRBD1. The germline V gene encodes CDR1 SQVTM and CDR2 ANQGSEA. The V segment lost 5 bases and the J segment 5 bases; nucleotides outside the gene matches: 12. CDR3 length: 15 amino acids. The CDR3: CSVFAGTGDVHEQYF. CDR3 coding DNA: TGCAGCGTTTTCGCCGGGACAGGGGACGTCCACGAGCAGTACTTC.

Ten or more counts support this clonotype. The rearrangement links TRBV5-1 to TRBJ1-5; maybe TRBD1 (6 bases). Germline V gene sequence: CDR1 SGHRS, CDR2 YFSETQ. The CDR3 totals 15 residues. Trimming took 4 bases from V and 7 from J, leaving 18 bases between them. The DNA for the CDR3 is TGCGCCAGCAGCCCAAAGGGAGGGGGGATCCAGCCCCAGCATTTT. Protein: CASSPKGGGIQPQHF.

In the case of this clonotype: A read error may be the cause here, since a much bigger clone is one base away. The gene calls are TRBV6-1 and TRBJ2-1; TRBD2 is a possible D gene (5 bases). Trimming took off 11 bases at V and 4 bases at J, with 12 bases between the two ends. CDR3 size: 12 residues. The germline V gene has CDR1 MNHNS and CDR2 SASEGT. This chain's CDR3 is CAARERYNEQFF. Written as DNA, the CDR3 is TGTGCCGCCCGGGAAAGGTACAATGAGCAGTTCTTC.

The chain is built from TRBV5-1 and TRBJ2-5; D not certain. Trimming removed 4 bases from V and 3 bases from J, with 19 bases in between. Germline assignment: CDR1 SGHRS and CDR2 YFSETQ. The CDR3 has 16 amino acids. CDR3 amino acids: CASSLIKRGREETQYF. The CDR3 DNA is TGCGCCAGCAGCCTGATCAAGCGCGGACGGGAAGAGACCCAGTACTTC.

This clonotype has a count of ten or more. CDR3 region: CASSYAVDRGNEQFF. The DNA of the CDR3 is TGTGCCAGCAGTTATGCTGTTGACAGGGGCAATGAGCAGTTCTTC. The J gene is TRBJ2-1, the V gene TRBV6-6, with 8 nucleotides matching TRBD1. The CDR3 runs 15 residues. Germline V lookup: CDR1 MNHNY, CDR2 SVGAGI (reference sequence). The V and J ends lost 3 bases and 6 bases, in that order; junction bases with no gene match: 7.

This clonotype was detected many times. The V call is TRBV20-1, the J call TRBJ1-1, with D possibly TRBD1 on 5 matching bases. With 6 bases removed from V and 4 bases from J, the gap between germline ends came to 15 bases. Germline values: CDR1 DFQATT, CDR2 SNEGSKA (reference sequence). CDR3 length: 13 amino acids. CDR3: CSALRQGGTEAFF. In DNA, the CDR3 is TGCAGTGCCCTTCGGCAGGGCGGCACTGAAGCTTTCTTT.

This clonotype was observed many times. The genes are TRBV20-1 and TRBJ1-3, with TRBD1 matching over 8 bases. The CDR3 runs 13 residues. After removal of 6 bases from V and 6 bases from J, the junction contained 7 bases not matched to a gene. Germline V lookup: CDR1 DFQATT, CDR2 SNEGSKA (reference sequence). The CDR3 region has the DNA TGCAGTGCCCCGGACAGGGAAGAAAACACCATATATTTT. The encoded protein is CSAPDREENTIYF.

This clonotype was seen repeatedly, ten times or more. The rearrangement links TRBV30 to TRBJ1-5; 7 positions agree with TRBD1. The CDR3 covers 15 residues. Germline CDR1 is GTSNPN and CDR2 is SVGIG (reference sequence). Trimming took 3 bases from V and 3 from J; bases not matched to a gene: 8. The CDR3 sequence: CAWSPDRTHNQPQHF. The CDR3 DNA sequence: TGTGCCTGGAGCCCGGACAGGACCCACAATCAGCCCCAGCATTTT. Full variable domain (outside the CDR3, taken from reference TRBV30 and TRBJ1-5): SQTIHQWPATLVQPVGSPLSLECTVEGTSNPNLYWYRQAAGRGLQLLFYSVGIGQISSEVPQNLSASRPQDRQFILSSKKLLLSDSGFYLCAWSPDRTHNQPQHFGDGTRLSIL.

DNA of the CDR3: TGTGCCAGCAGCTCCGGGGCGGCCAATGAGCAGTTCTTC. Its protein product is CASSSGAANEQFF. The V and J genes are TRBV7-6 and TRBJ2-1, with D perhaps assigned TRBD1 or TRBD2 (5 bases each). This CDR3 contains 13 residues. In germline, CDR1 is SGHVS, CDR2 FNYEAQ. V shed 4 bases and J shed 6 bases, with 10 bases lying between them.

At least ten counts were recorded for this clonotype. The chain is built from TRBV3-1 and TRBJ2-1; TRBD2 agrees at 9 bases. This CDR3 is built from 18 residues. CDR1 is LGHDT and CDR2 is YNNKEL in the germline V gene (reference sequence). Losses at the gene ends were 4 bases for V and 3 bases for J; bases not matched to a gene: 13. CDR3 sequence: CASSPRLAAYRGYNEQFF. The CDR3 region has the DNA TGTGCCAGCAGCCCCCGACTAGCGGCTTACAGGGGCTACAATGAGCAGTTCTTC.